A single sample gave rise to the 14 T cell receptor beta chains below, sequenced in a study of HIV-infected patients and healthy controls. Alpha and beta constant-region primers primed reverse transcription of 500 to 550 ng RNA. Alpha and beta chain libraries were made separately by chain-specific third strand synthesis with multiplexing indices. Using its own MiXCR run on the 5' RACE reads, TCRdb lists one record per CDR3 protein. There are several thousand distinct CDR3 sequences in the sample; roughly a fifth occur only once, and around 28% lies in the top ten. The repertoire came from unfractionated whole blood and reflected all unsorted peripheral T cells. The specimen was blood, collected before antiretroviral therapy. Every receptor here comes from an adult with HIV infection.

By sample share, this clonotype is medium-sized. This chain connects TRBV5-6 to TRBJ2-3; unclear D gene. Trimming pared 4 bases from V and 6 bases from J, leaving 12 bases between. This CDR3 has 13 residues. Germline values: CDR1 SGHDT, CDR2 YYEEEE. In DNA form, the CDR3 reads TGTGCCAGCAGCCATGGACCAGCCGATACGCAGTATTTT. Protein product: CASSHGPADTQYF.

J is TRBJ1-2 and V is TRBV18; 7 nucleotides agree with TRBD1. The V gene end was trimmed by 2 bases and the J gene end by 4 bases; junction bases not matched to a gene: 4. The CDR3 sequence is 14 residues long. Germline V gene sequence: CDR1 KGHSH, CDR2 LQKENI. CDR3 bases: TGTGCCAGCTCACCAAGGGACAGCGTCTATGGCTACACCTTC. Translated, it gives CASSPRDSVYGYTF.

Judged by abundance, this clonotype is medium-sized. V gene TRBV10-3 combines with J gene TRBJ2-7; D gene unclear. V shed 8 bases and J shed 3 bases, with 11 bases lying between them. CDR3 length: 12 residues. CDR1 is ENHRY, CDR2 SYGVKD, per germline. This CDR3 is CAIGVRDYEQYF. Written as DNA, the CDR3 is TGTGCCATCGGGGTAAGGGACTACGAGCAGTACTTC.

This clonotype counts as medium-sized. The chain combines TRBV9 with TRBJ1-1, with D possibly TRBD1 on 5 matching bases. The CDR3 totals 13 residues. CDR1 and CDR2 from the germline V gene are SGDLS and YYNGEE. The V gene lost 3 bases and the J gene lost 1 base, with 7 bases spanning the gap. In DNA, the CDR3 is TGTGCCAGCAGCGCTCAGGGGAACACTGAAGCTTTCTTT. This gives the protein CASSAQGNTEAFF. Using reference TRBV9 and TRBJ1-1 for the parts outside the CDR3, the full variable domain is DSGVTQTPKHLITATGQRVTLRCSPRSGDLSVYWYQQSLDQGLQFLIQYYNGEERAKGNILERFSAQQFPDLHSELNLSSLELGDSALYFCASSAQGNTEAFFGQGTRLTVV.

This clonotype has just a few counts. V gene TRBV5-1 combines with J gene TRBJ1-1; TRBD1 matches 10 bases. Losses at the gene ends were 4 bases for V and 3 bases for J; bases not matched to a gene: 6. This CDR3 contains 15 residues. The germline gives CDR1 SGHRS, CDR2 YFSETQ. CDR3 region: CASSPTGGSDTEAFF. CDR3 DNA sequence: TGCGCCAGCAGCCCGACAGGGGGCTCGGACACTGAAGCTTTCTTT.

The rearrangement joins TRBV20-1 to TRBJ2-5; possibly TRBD1 or TRBD2 for D (6 bases each). CDR1 is DFQATT, CDR2 SNEGSKA, per germline (reference sequence). V lost 3 bases to trimming and J lost 2 bases, with 16 bases between them. The CDR3 covers 15 residues. DNA of the CDR3: TGCAGTGCTAGCGGGGACAAACGGGGGCAAGAGACCCAGTACTTC. Translated: CSASGDKRGQETQYF.

This clonotype occurred a few times. This may arise from a read error, as a much more abundant clone is one base away. V usage is TRBV20-1 and J usage is TRBJ1-2; no clear D. The CDR3 totals 10 residues. The V and J ends lost 4 bases and 8 bases respectively, with 8 bases between them. CDR1 is DFQATT, CDR2 SNEGSKA, per germline (reference sequence). The CDR3 DNA reads as TGCAGTGCTACATGGGAAGGCTACACCTTC. It encodes CSATWEGYTF.

By sample share, this clonotype is medium-sized. The chain couples TRBV5-4 to TRBJ2-3, with TRBD2 identical over 15 bases. Losses at the gene ends were 5 bases for V and 0 bases for J; bases not matched to a gene: 7. Germline V gene data show CDR1 as SGHNT and CDR2 as YYREEE (reference sequence). The CDR3 has 18 amino acids. The CDR3 protein is CASRRGLAGGTSTDTQYF. The CDR3 DNA sequence: TGTGCCAGCAGGCGAGGACTAGCGGGGGGGACGAGCACAGATACGCAGTATTTT.

As concerns this clonotype: A much more abundant neighbour one base away suggests this may be a read error. The chain is built from TRBV4-2 and TRBJ2-7, with TRBD2 matching over 8 bases. The CDR3 sequence is 16 residues long. Germline CDR1 reads LGHNA; CDR2 reads YNFKEQ. V shed 0 bases and J 3 bases; nucleotides not matched to a gene: 7. CDR3 sequence (DNA): TGTGCCAGCAGCCAAGATCCAGCGGGGGTCTACTACGAGCAGTACTTC. Its protein is CASSQDPAGVYYEQYF.

This clonotype is medium-sized by share. V is TRBV6-1 and J is TRBJ2-4, with D perhaps TRBD2 (7 bases). V shed 6 bases and J shed 0 bases, with 15 bases lying between them. Germline assignment: CDR1 MNHNS and CDR2 SASEGT. The CDR3 is made up of 16 amino acids. Here the CDR3 reads CASRERGGGAKNIQYF. The CDR3 nucleotides are TGTGCCAGCAGGGAAAGAGGGGGGGGAGCCAAAAACATTCAGTACTTC.

To note about this clonotype: One end of the junction fails to match germline, which may point to a read error. This chain connects TRBV7-9 to TRBJ1-5; 8 bases align to TRBD1. There are 15 residues in the CDR3. Per germline, CDR1 SEHNR and CDR2 FQNEAQ (reference sequence). Here the CDR3 reads CDSSLAGGGNQPQHF. The CDR3 DNA is TGTGACAGCAGCTTAGCAGGGGGCGGTAATCAGCCCCAGCATTTT.

This clonotype appeared a few times. The chain uses TRBV5-8 and TRBJ2-5, with 12 bases that match TRBD2. Per the germline V gene, CDR1 is SGHTS and CDR2 is YDEGEE. V shed 4 bases and J 5 bases; nucleotides not matched to a gene: 9. The length of the CDR3 is 16 residues. The DNA for the CDR3 is TGTGCCAGCAGCCCCGAACTAGCGGGGGGCGTCGAGACCCAGTACTTC. Translated: CASSPELAGGVETQYF.

On this clonotype itself: A clone one base away is much larger, so this may be a read error. The V gene is TRBV3-1, the J gene TRBJ2-7, with TRBD1 matching over 9 bases. This CDR3 is 15 amino acids long. Germline CDR1 is LGHDT and CDR2 is YNNKEL (reference sequence). V lost 4 bases and J lost 4; bases outside the gene matches: 8. CDR3 amino acids: CASSLERTGAYEQYF. CDR3 DNA sequence: TGTGCCAGCAGCCTTGAGCGGACAGGGGCTTACGAGCAGTACTTC.

V usage is TRBV11-2 and J usage is TRBJ2-5; TRBD1 might be the D (6 bases). V was shortened by 8 bases and J by 0 bases, with 22 bases between the two germline ends. Germline CDR1 SGHAT, CDR2 FQNNGV. CDR3 length: 17 amino acids. This chain's CDR3 is CASGQGLGLMYQETQYF. CDR3 bases: TGTGCCAGCGGTCAGGGGCTAGGACTCATGTACCAAGAGACCCAGTACTTC.